A single sample gave rise to the 20 T cell receptor beta chains below, sequenced in a study of blood T cell repertoires in COVID-19. Sequencing was performed with immunoSEQ multiplex PCR; in TCRdb, only in-frame clones are kept and a portion is missing. The table has 180,000 or so clones, roughly 78% seen once. Sequenced material: peripheral blood. These receptors were collected from a woman of 80 years or more with active or convalescent COVID-19.

The V call is TRBV2, the J call TRBJ1-1; 7 bases are shared with TRBD1. V shed 7 bases, J shed 2 bases, and the junction held 7 bases outside the gene matches. CDR1 is SNHLY, CDR2 FYNNEI, per germline. The CDR3 covers 14 residues. The CDR3 sequence is CASNPTGLNTEAFF. In nucleotides, the CDR3 is TGTGCCAGCAACCCGACAGGGCTAAACACTGAAGCTTTCTTT.

The chain links TRBV27 to TRBJ1-4, with D tentatively TRBD1 (5 bases). This CDR3 contains 14 residues. The V end lost 4 bases, the J end lost 7 bases, and 13 bases lay between the germline ends. Looked up from germline, CDR1 is MNHEY and CDR2 is SMNVEV (reference sequence). The CDR3 DNA is TGTGCCAGCAGTTCAGGGTCCGTGAGTGAAAAACTGTTTTTT. Translated: CASSSGSVSEKLFF.

The chain couples TRBV15 to TRBJ2-7, with 7 nucleotides matching TRBD1. CDR1 and CDR2 (germline): LNHNV, YYDKDF (reference sequence). CDR3 length: 16 residues. J gave up 3 bases and V 0 bases, and 8 bases lay outside the gene matches. CDR3 loop: CATSREWLGQFYEQYF. CDR3 coding DNA: TGTGCCACCAGCAGAGAATGGTTGGGACAGTTCTACGAGCAGTACTTC.

The J gene is TRBJ1-1, the V gene TRBV7-2, with TRBD1 as a possible D gene (6 bases). The CDR3 spans 15 residues. Germline lookup yields CDR1 SGHTA and CDR2 FQGNSA. V lost 1 base and J 3 bases, leaving 12 bases between the germline ends. CDR3 sequence reads: CASSLVQGWDTEAFF. In DNA form, the CDR3 reads TGTGCCAGCAGCTTAGTTCAGGGGTGGGACACTGAAGCTTTCTTT.

This sequence joins TRBV5-1 and TRBJ1-3; weak D call: TRBD1 (6 bases). The CDR3 extends over 14 amino acids. The germline V gene encodes CDR1 SGHRS and CDR2 YFSETQ. The V end was cut by 3 bases, the J end by 2 bases, with 9 bases between. The CDR3 region is CASSSQGAGNTIYF. In DNA, the CDR3 is TGCGCCAGCAGCTCACAGGGAGCTGGAAACACCATATATTTT.

This chain connects TRBV5-1 to TRBJ2-5; TRBD1 might be the D (6 bases). The CDR3 extends over 13 amino acids. Per germline, CDR1 SGHRS and CDR2 YFSETQ. The V and J ends lost 2 bases and 5 bases respectively, with 10 bases between them. The CDR3 is CASSFRGRETQYF. The CDR3, as DNA: TGCGCCAGCAGCTTCAGGGGTCGGGAGACCCAGTACTTC.

The chain couples TRBV9 to TRBJ1-3; D call uncertain. Trimming left V 2 bases short and J 0 bases short, with 18 bases between. The CDR3 loop spans 18 amino acids. CDR1 and CDR2 (germline): SGDLS, YYNGEE. CDR3: CASSVSVASGISGNTIYF. In DNA, the CDR3 is TGTGCCAGCAGCGTTAGTGTGGCCTCGGGAATCTCTGGAAACACCATATATTTT.

This sequence joins TRBV28 and TRBJ2-7, with 8 bases aligning to TRBD2. CDR3 length: 19 amino acids. CDR1 is MDHEN, CDR2 SYDVKM, per germline. V shed 6 bases, J shed 0 bases, and the junction held 19 bases outside the gene matches. The CDR3 loop reads CASSPNVVAGHQSSYEQYF. CDR3 bases: TGTGCCAGCAGCCCTAATGTGGTAGCGGGACACCAAAGCTCCTACGAGCAGTACTTC. Full variable domain (outside the CDR3, taken from reference TRBV28 and TRBJ2-7): DVKVTQSSRYLVKRTGEKVFLECVQDMDHENMFWYRQDPGLGLRLIYFSYDVKMKEKGDIPEGYSVSREKKERFSLILESASTNQTSMYLCASSPNVVAGHQSSYEQYFGPGTRLTVT.

The rearrangement links TRBV7-9 to TRBJ2-7, with TRBD1 matching over 9 bases. The CDR3 is made up of 14 amino acids. In germline, CDR1 is SEHNR, CDR2 FQNEAQ (reference sequence). With 7 bases clipped from V and 1 base from J, the junction kept 5 bases outside the gene matches. The CDR3: CASTPGQGSYEQYF. The DNA for the CDR3 is TGTGCCAGCACCCCGGGACAGGGTTCCTACGAGCAGTACTTC.

In its sample, this clone was seen once. The rearrangement uses TRBV5-4 and TRBJ2-5; D remains unclear. CDR1 is SGHNT and CDR2 is YYREEE in the germline V gene (reference sequence). The CDR3 extends over 13 amino acids. V dropped 4 bases and J dropped 2 bases, with 9 bases sitting between them. CDR3 DNA sequence: TGTGCCAGCAGCACGAGACAACAAGAGACCCAGTACTTC. Translated: CASSTRQQETQYF.

The CDR3 loop is CASRKDRISGNTIYF. As DNA, the CDR3 is TGTGCCAGTAGAAAGGACAGAATCTCTGGAAACACCATATATTTT. The chain joins TRBV19 to TRBJ1-3; weak D call: TRBD1 (6 bases). CDR3 length: 15 amino acids. CDR1 is LNHDA and CDR2 is SQIVND in the germline V gene (reference sequence). The germline V and J ends were trimmed by 6 bases and 0 bases, with 12 bases remaining between them.

The V and J genes are TRBV6-2 or TRBV6-3 and TRBJ2-1, with 12 bases identical to TRBD1. This CDR3 is built from 15 residues. With 5 bases clipped from V and 10 bases from J, the junction kept 9 bases outside the gene matches. Germline V gives CDR1 MNHEY, CDR2 SVGEGT. CDR3 sequence (DNA): TGTGCCAGCAGTGCAAGGGACAGGGGGCTATGGGAGCAGTTCTTC. It is translated as CASSARDRGLWEQFF.

This clone came up a few times. The CDR3 sequence is CAGTQGQVDTIYF. The DNA of the CDR3 is TGTGCCGGCACACAGGGGCAGGTGGACACCATATATTTT. V usage is TRBV7-9 and J usage is TRBJ1-3; 7 bases align to TRBD1. The junction had 12 bases not matched to a gene; V was cut back by 11 bases and J by 8 bases. This CDR3 has 13 amino acids. The germline V gene has CDR1 SEHNR and CDR2 FQNEAQ (reference sequence).

The CDR3 sequence is CASSPGTGAYEQYF. CDR3 DNA: TGCGCCAGCAGCCCCGGGACAGGGGCCTACGAGCAGTACTTC. V is TRBV5-1 and J is TRBJ2-7, with 10 bases lining up with TRBD1. Germline values: CDR1 SGHRS, CDR2 YFSETQ. V lost 4 bases to trimming and J lost 2 bases; unmatched junction nucleotides: 3. The CDR3 covers 14 residues.

The chain couples TRBV27 to TRBJ1-5; D is unresolved. Germline CDR1 and CDR2: MNHEY and SMNVEV (reference sequence). V lost 3 bases and J 7 bases, leaving 13 bases between the germline ends. CDR3 length equals 14 residues. CDR3 residues: CASSLRGGGQPQHF. In DNA form, the CDR3 reads TGTGCCAGCAGTTTGCGGGGAGGTGGGCAGCCCCAGCATTTT.

This chain connects TRBV9 to TRBJ2-1; 8 nucleotides match TRBD2. CDR1 and CDR2 (germline): SGDLS, YYNGEE. Losses at the gene ends were 6 bases for V and 8 bases for J; bases not matched to a gene: 13. This CDR3 has 15 residues. The CDR3 loop is CASNLGIAGMDEQFF. The DNA for the CDR3 is TGTGCCAGCAACCTGGGGATAGCGGGGATGGATGAGCAGTTCTTC.

The rearrangement links TRBV7-9 to TRBJ1-2; D is unclear. Deletions cut 3 bases from V and 6 bases from J, with 8 bases between. Per the germline V gene, CDR1 is SEHNR and CDR2 is FQNEAQ (reference sequence). The CDR3 extends over 12 amino acids. This CDR3 is CASSFGGDGYTF. The CDR3 nucleotides are TGTGCCAGCAGCTTTGGAGGAGATGGCTACACCTTC.

The gene calls are TRBV6-1 and TRBJ2-5, with 8 bases fitting TRBD2. Unmatched junction bases numbered 8, after V lost 1 base and J lost 4 bases. The CDR3 consists of 16 residues. Germline V lookup: CDR1 MNHNS, CDR2 SASEGT. The CDR3 DNA follows: TGTGCCAGCAGTGAAGTGGCGGGGGGCCTAATAGAGACCCAGTACTTC. Amino acid sequence: CASSEVAGGLIETQYF.

This clone has only a few counts. J is TRBJ2-1 and V is TRBV7-8, with no clear D. The CDR3 sequence is 12 residues long. Germline V CDR1 and CDR2: SGHVS, FQNEAQ. Trimming pared 5 bases from V and 7 bases from J, leaving 9 bases between. For the CDR3, the DNA is TGTGCCAGCAGCCCCCAGTTAAATGAGCAGTTCTTC. It yields the protein CASSPQLNEQFF.

This clone was picked up a small number of times. The rearrangement uses TRBV21-1 and TRBJ1-5; the table's D call, TRBD1, was not checked against the DNA. TRBV21-1 is termed a pseudogene. This CDR3 region has 20 residues. CDR3 sequence: CASSKWNPCRGQLDNQPQHF. The CDR3 nucleotides read TGTGCCAGCAGCAAGTGGAATCCCTGTAGGGGGCAATTGGACAATCAGCCCCAGCATTTT.